The clone carrying this T cell receptor (beta chain) was found a few times. Its antigen is unidentified. V lost 6 bases, J lost 9 bases, and 9 bases stayed unmatched. This CDR3 has 15 residues. The data were obtained in a study of T-cell reconstitution after alpha-beta-depleted transplantation in children. Unique molecular identifiers tagged the TCRbeta library. TCRdb re-derived calls from the PCR reads in MiXCR, one entry per CDR3 protein. This sample has about 980,000 distinct CDR3 sequences, with about 29% found just once. Study-wide results and limits: Several patients had high TCRbeta diversity at day 60; it came from surviving recipient T cells and thymic progenitors. At around two months after transplant, the alpha-beta T cells were reportedly derived from several hundred expanded clones that came from non-depleted graft cells.

The sequences come from PBMCs, mostly from graft donor cells, collected 360 days after TCRalphabeta/CD19-depleted stem cell transplant. The chain links TRBV12-3 or TRBV12-4 to TRBJ2-5; TRBD2 matches 14 bases. The clonotype was recovered from a boy less than two years old who had a stem cell transplant for SCID, so the T cells may come from the graft donor. The CDR3 DNA is TGTGCCAGCAGGGGGACTAGCGGGGGACAACTCGCCCAGTACTTC. Its translation: CASRGTSGGQLAQYF.